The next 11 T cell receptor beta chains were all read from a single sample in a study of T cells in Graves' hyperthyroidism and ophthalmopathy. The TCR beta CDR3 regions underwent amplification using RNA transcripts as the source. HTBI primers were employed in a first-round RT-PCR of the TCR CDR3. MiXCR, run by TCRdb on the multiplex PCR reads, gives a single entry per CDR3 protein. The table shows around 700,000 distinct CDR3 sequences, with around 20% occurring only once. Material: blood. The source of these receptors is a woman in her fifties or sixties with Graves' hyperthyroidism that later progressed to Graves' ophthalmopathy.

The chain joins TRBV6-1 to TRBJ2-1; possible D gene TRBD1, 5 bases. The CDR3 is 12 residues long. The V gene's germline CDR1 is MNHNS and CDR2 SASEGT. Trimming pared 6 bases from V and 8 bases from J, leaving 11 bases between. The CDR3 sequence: CASRYQGDEQFF. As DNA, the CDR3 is TGTGCCAGCAGATACCAGGGTGATGAGCAGTTCTTC.

CDR3 region: CASSLALQRRPGELFF. CDR3 nucleotide sequence: TGTGCCAGCAGCTTAGCTCTCCAAAGACGCCCCGGGGAGCTGTTTTTT. The chain employs TRBV7-8 and TRBJ2-2; no clear D gene. This CDR3 region has 16 residues. Trimming removed 0 bases from V and 6 bases from J, with 14 bases in between. Per the germline V gene, CDR1 is SGHVS and CDR2 is FQNEAQ.

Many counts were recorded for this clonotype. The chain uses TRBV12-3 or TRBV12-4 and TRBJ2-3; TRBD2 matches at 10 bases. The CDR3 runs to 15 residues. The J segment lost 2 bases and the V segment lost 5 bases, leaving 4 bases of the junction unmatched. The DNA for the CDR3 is TGTGCCAGCAGTCGTAGCGGGGGGTACACAGATACGCAGTATTTT. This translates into CASSRSGGYTDTQYF.

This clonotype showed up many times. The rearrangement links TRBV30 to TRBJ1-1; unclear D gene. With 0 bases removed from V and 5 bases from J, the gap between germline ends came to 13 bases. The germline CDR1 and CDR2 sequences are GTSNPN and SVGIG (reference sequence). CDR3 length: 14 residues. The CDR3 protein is CAWSVSGEETEAFF. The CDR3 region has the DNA TGTGCCTGGAGTGTATCCGGGGAAGAGACTGAAGCTTTCTTT.

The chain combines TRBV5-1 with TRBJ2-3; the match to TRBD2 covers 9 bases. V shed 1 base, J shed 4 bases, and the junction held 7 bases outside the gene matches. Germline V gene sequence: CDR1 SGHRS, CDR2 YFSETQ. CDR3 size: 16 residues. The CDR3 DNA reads TGCGCCAGCAGCTTGCTTAACAGCGGGAGGTCAGATACGCAGTATTTT. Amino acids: CASSLLNSGRSDTQYF.

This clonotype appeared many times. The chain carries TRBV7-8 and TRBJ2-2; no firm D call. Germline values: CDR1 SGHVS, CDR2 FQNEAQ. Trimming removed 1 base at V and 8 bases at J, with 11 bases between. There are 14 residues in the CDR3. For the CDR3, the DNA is TGTGCCAGCAGCTTAGGACACGATACGGGGGAGCTGTTTTTT. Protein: CASSLGHDTGELFF.

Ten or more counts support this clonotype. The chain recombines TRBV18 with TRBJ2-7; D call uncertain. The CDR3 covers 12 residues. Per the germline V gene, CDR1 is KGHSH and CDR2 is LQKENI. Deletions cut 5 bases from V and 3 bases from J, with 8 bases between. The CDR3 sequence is CASSFDGYEQYF. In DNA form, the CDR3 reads TGTGCCAGCTCATTCGACGGCTACGAGCAGTACTTC.

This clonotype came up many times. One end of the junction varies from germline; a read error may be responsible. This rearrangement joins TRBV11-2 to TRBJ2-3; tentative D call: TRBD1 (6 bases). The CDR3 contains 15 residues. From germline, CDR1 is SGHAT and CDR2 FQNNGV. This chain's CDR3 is CASSSEGDGTDTQYF. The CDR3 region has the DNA TGTGCCAGCAGCTCTGAGGGGGATGGCACGGATACGCAGTATTTT.

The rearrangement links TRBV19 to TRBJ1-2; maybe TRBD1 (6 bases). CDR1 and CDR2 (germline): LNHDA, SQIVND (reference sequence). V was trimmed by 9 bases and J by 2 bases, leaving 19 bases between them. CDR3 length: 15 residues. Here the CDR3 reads CARAVQGTLNYGYTF. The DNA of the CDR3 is TGTGCCAGGGCCGTTCAGGGGACGTTGAACTATGGCTACACCTTC.

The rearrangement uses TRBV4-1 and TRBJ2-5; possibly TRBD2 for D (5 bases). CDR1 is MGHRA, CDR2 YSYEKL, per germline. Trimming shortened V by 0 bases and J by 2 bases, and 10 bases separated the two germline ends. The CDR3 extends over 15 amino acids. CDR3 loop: CASSQDRGRQETQYF. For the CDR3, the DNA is TGCGCCAGCAGCCAAGATCGGGGAAGGCAAGAGACCCAGTACTTC.

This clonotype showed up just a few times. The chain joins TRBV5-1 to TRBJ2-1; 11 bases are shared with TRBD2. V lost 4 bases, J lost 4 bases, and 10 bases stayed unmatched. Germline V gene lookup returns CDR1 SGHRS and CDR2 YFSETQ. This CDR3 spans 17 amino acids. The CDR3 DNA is TGCGCCAGCAGCCTCCCCTCTAGCGGGGGGATTTACAATGAGCAGTTCTTC. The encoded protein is CASSLPSSGGIYNEQFF.